The T cell receptor beta chain described here comes from a study of blood T cell repertoires in COVID-19. Study overall: The United States, Italy and Spain provided the acute and convalescent COVID-19 samples. From T cells, B-cell-depleted T cells, or PBMCs came the material, which was cDNA or gDNA.

The CDR3 totals 12 residues. The germline CDR1 and CDR2 sequences are SQVTM and ANQGSEA. Trimming cost V 5 bases and J 11 bases, with 17 bases left between them. Patients in Seattle were enrolled during active infection, then followed longitudinally. Clones were read by immunoSEQ multiplex PCR, and TCRdb kept only the in-frame ones, dropping some. The sample carries more than 200,000 clones, around four fifths recorded once. The sequencing input was peripheral blood. The chain links TRBV29-1 to TRBJ2-3; D uncertain. The clonotype originates from a woman older than 75 with COVID-19, enrolled during active disease. The CDR3 is CSVHSESLQQYF. Here the CDR3 DNA reads TGCAGCGTTCATTCTGAGTCCCTCCAGCAGTATTTT.